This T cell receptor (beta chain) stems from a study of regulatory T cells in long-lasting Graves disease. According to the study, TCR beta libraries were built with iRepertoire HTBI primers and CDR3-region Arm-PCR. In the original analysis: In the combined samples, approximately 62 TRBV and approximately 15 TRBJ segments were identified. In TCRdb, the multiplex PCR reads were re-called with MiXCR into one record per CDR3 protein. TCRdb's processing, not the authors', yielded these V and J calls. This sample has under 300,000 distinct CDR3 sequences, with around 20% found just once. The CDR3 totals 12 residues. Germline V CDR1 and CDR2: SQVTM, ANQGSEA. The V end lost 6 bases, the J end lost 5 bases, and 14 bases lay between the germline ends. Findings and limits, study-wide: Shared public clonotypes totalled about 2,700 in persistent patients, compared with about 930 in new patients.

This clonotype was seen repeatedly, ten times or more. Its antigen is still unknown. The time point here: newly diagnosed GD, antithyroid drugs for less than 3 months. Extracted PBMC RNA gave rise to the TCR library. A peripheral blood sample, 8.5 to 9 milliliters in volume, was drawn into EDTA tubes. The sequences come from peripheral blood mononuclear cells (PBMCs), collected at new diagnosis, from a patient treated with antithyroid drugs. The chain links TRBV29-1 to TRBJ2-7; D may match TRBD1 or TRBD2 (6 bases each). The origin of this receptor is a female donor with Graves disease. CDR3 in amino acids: CSVGLGGHEQYF. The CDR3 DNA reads TGCAGCGTGGGACTCGGGGGCCACGAGCAGTACTTC.